What follows is one TCR beta chain and its context. The sample originates from a study of OX40 agonist ivuxolimab in advanced cancers. About the study: Of mixed ages from about 20 to 90 and averaging about 56 years, the group was 65% to 85% male.

Some clones are missing from TCRdb's copy, which holds only in-frame ones; the method was immunoSEQ multiplex PCR. The data contain about 71,000 clones, roughly nine tenths of them seen just once; the ten biggest clones take up less than 15%. Germline-derived CDR1 and CDR2 are SEHNR and FQNEAQ (reference sequence). The CDR3 is made up of 14 amino acids. Between the trimmed V and J ends, which lost 5 bases and 4 bases, there was a span of 14 bases. The V call is TRBV7-9, the J call TRBJ1-1; D is unclear. The TCR sequence derives from an adult with an advanced solid tumor such as melanoma, head and neck, liver or kidney cancer. The specimen comprised CD4+ or CD8+ T cells sorted from blood, sampled in a trial of the OX40 agonist ivuxolimab. The CDR3 nucleotides are TGTGCCAGCAGCCCAATCCAATCGGCCACTGAAGCTTTCTTT. Protein sequence: CASSPIQSATEAFF.